Sequencing of this T cell receptor (beta chain) was carried out in a study of cytomegalovirus exposure and HLA in healthy donors. The CDR3 is 11 residues long. CDR1 and CDR2 (germline): DFQATT, SNEGSKA (reference sequence). The ends were cut back, 5 bases at V and 5 bases at J, with 9 bases in the middle. Study observations and caveats: Reports indicate that TCR beta sequences accurately predicted the HLA-A and HLA-B alleles of most subjects.

Worth noting for this clone: Its antigen is undetermined.

60 Vbeta and 13 Jbeta primers were used in PCR. Assay used: immunoSEQ multiplex PCR; TCRdb lists only in-frame clones, some missing. The sample records about 150,000 clones, 75% to 85% being singletons. The specimen was PBMCs. The source is a woman between 50 and 59 years old in good health and CMV-seropositive. The V and J genes are TRBV20-1 and TRBJ2-5; no definite D call. CDR3: CSAEHGETQYF. The CDR3 DNA sequence: TGCAGTGCTGAACACGGGGAGACCCAGTACTTC.